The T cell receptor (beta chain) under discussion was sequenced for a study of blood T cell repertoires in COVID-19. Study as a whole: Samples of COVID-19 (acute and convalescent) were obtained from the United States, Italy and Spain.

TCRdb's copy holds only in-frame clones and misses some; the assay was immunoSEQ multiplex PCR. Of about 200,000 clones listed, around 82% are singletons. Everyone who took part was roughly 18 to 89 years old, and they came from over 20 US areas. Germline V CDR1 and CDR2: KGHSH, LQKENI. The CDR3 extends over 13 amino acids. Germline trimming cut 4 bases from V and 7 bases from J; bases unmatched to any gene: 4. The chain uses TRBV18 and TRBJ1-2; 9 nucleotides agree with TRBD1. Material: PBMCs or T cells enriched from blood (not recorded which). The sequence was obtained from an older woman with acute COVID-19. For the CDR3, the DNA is TGTGCCAGCTCACTGGACAGGGGAGCTGGCTACACCTTC. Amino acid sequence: CASSLDRGAGYTF.